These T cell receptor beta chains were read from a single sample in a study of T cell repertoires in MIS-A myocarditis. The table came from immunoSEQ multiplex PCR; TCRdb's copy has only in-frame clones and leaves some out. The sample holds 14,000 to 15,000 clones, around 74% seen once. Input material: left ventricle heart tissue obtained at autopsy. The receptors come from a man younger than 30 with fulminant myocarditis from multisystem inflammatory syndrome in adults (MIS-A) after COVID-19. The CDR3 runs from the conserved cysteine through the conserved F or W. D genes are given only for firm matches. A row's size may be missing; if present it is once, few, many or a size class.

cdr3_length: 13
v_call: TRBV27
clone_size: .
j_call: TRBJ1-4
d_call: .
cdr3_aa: CASSGTDPGKLFF
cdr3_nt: TGTGCCAGCAGCGGGACGGACCCTGGCAAACTGTTTTTT

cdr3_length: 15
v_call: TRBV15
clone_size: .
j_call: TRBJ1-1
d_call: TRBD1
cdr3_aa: CATSKTTGGNTEAFF
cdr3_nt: TGTGCCACCAGTAAAACGACAGGGGGGAACACTGAAGCTTTCTTT

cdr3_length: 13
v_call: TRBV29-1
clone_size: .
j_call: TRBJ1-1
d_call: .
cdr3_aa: CSVPSRGNTEAFF
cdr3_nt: TGCAGCGTTCCTTCTAGGGGCAACACTGAAGCTTTCTTT

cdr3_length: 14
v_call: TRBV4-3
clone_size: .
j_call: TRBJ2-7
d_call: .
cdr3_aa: CASSQAQGGYEQYF
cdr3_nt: TGCGCCAGCAGCCAAGCTCAGGGCGGGTACGAGCAGTACTTC

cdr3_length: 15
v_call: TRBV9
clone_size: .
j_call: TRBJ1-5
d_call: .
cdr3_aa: CASSVDGSGTRPQHF
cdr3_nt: TGTGCCAGCAGCGTAGATGGGTCAGGGACCCGGCCCCAGCATTTT

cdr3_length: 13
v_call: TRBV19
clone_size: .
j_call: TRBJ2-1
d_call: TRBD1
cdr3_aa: CASSIRTGREQFF
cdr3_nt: TGTGCCAGTAGTATCAGGACAGGCCGAGAGCAGTTCTTC

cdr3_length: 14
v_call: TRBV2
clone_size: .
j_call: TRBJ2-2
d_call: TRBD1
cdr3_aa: CASRDRDYTGELFF
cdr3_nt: TGTGCCAGCAGGGACAGGGACTACACCGGGGAGCTGTTTTTT

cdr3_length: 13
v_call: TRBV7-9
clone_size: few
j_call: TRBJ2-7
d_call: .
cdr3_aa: CASSLANSYEQYF
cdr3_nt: TGTGCCAGCAGCTTAGCCAACAGCTACGAGCAGTACTTC

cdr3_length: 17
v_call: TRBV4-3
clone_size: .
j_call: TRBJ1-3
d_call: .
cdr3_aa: CASSQEVHTRLGNTIYF
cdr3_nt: TGCGCCAGCAGCCAAGAGGTACATACCCGACTTGGGAACACCATATATTTT

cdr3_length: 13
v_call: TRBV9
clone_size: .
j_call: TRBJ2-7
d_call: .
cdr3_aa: CASSDRSSYEQYF
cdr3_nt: TGTGCCAGCAGCGACAGGAGCTCCTACGAGCAGTACTTC

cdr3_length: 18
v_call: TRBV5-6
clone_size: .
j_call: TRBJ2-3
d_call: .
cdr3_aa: CASSSRPGTRKSTDTQYF
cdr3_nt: TGTGCCAGCAGCTCGCGGCCCGGGACACGAAAGAGCACAGATACGCAGTATTTT

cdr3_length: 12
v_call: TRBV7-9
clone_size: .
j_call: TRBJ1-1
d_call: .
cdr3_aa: CASSLPLAEAFF
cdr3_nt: TGTGCCAGCAGCTTACCGCTCGCTGAAGCTTTCTTT

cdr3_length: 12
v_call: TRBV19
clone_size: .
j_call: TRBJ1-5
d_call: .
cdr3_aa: CASTRGDQPQHF
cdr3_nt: TGTGCCAGTACCAGGGGTGATCAGCCCCAGCATTTT

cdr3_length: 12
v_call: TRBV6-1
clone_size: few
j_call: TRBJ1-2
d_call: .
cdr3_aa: CASSEVEYGYTF
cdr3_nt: TGTGCCAGCAGTGAAGTAGAATATGGCTACACCTTC

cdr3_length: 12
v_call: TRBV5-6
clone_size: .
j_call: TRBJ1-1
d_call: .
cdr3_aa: CASSLGQTEAFF
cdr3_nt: TGTGCCAGCAGCTTGGGGCAAACTGAAGCTTTCTTT

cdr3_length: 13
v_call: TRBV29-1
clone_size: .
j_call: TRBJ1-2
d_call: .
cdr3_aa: CSVQPPSSGGYTF
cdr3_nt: TGCAGCGTCCAACCCCCTTCCAGCGGCGGCTACACCTTC

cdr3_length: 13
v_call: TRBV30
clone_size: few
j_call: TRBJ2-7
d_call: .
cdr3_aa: CAWSSAGYHEQYF
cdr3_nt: TGTGCCTGGAGTTCTGCAGGATACCACGAGCAGTACTTC

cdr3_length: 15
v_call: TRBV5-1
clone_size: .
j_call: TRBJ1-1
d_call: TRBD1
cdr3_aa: CASRRVQGGATEAFF
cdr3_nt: TGCGCCAGCAGACGGGTTCAGGGGGGGGCCACTGAAGCTTTCTTT